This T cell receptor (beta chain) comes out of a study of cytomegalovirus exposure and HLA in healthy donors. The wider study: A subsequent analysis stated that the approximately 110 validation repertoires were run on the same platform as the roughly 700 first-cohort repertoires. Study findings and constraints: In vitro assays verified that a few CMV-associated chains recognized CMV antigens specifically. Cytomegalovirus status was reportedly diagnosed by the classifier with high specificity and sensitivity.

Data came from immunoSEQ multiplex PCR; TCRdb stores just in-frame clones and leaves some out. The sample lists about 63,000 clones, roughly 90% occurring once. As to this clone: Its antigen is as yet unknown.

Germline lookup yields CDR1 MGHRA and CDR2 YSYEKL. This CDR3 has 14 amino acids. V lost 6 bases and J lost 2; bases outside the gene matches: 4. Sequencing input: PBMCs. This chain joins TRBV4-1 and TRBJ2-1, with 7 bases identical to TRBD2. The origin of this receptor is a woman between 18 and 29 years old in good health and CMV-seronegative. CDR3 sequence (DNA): TGCGCCAGCAGACCTAGCGGCACCTACAATGAGCAGTTCTTC. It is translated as CASRPSGTYNEQFF.